The entry that follows covers one TCR beta chain sequence. This entry is derived from a study of blood T cell repertoires in COVID-19. Study background: COVID-19 samples collected from the United States, Italy and Spain covered acute and convalescent phases.

Assignment of participants to cohorts was predicated upon participant-reported clinical history. V dropped 3 bases and J dropped 7; count of bases not matched to a gene: 10. The CDR3 spans 16 residues. Germline V lookup: CDR1 SNHLY, CDR2 FYNNEI. In the source study's methods: Amplification of reference gene primers was used by the study to estimate nucleated cell counts. Repertoires were generated with immunoSEQ multiplex PCR, while TCRdb's copy carries only in-frame clones and drops some. That table is the source of V, J and clone size, and D and trimming were worked out from the DNA. The table records fewer than 200,000 clones, 88% of them present only once.

This chain joins TRBV2 and TRBJ1-5; 9 positions agree with TRBD1. Sequencing used PBMCs or T cells enriched from blood (not recorded which). This receptor was taken from a woman aged 18-29 years who had recovered from COVID-19. Here the CDR3 reads CASSEVGTGIGQPQHF. For the CDR3, the DNA is TGTGCCAGCAGTGAGGTGGGGACAGGGATCGGACAGCCCCAGCATTTT.